The sequence of this T cell receptor beta chain was determined in a study of blood T cells in healthy people across ages (dated by TCRdb to the mid-2010s). Regarding the research as a whole: In model experiments, template switching captured about one uniquely barcoded TCR beta cDNA molecule for every two T cells. To avoid experimental bias, donors of different ages were distributed randomly across sequencing lanes. Using the same blood draw, the study looked at two additional independent replicas of 1 million unique cDNA reads for two donors, one aged 18 to 30 and the other aged 80 or older. Using deep sequencing normalized with unique cDNA molecular identifiers, the study measured how TCR beta repertoire diversity changes with age. The donors were divided into four age groups: young (average around 15 years), middle-aged (around 41), aged (approximately 62) and long-lived (more than 75).

V trim: 2 bases; J trim: 6 bases; unmatched bases: 9. The CDR3 starts with the cysteine, ends with the phenylalanine, and has 15 residues. The retained sequence is limited to the CDR3, 45 bases, with the frame set at the first base. The CDR1 and CDR2 encoded by the germline V gene are MNHEY and SVGAGI. The method was 5' RACE. The sequencing machine was an Illumina HiSeq 2500. A second roughly 6 to 11 cycle PCR used a sample-barcoded 5' primer and a J-beta primer mix. Each TCR beta cDNA molecule received a unique molecular identifier from a template-switch 5' adaptor carrying 12 random nucleotides. Each sample yielded at least 2.5 million CDR3-containing paired-end reads. All of the RNA was converted into first-strand cDNA using the Mint cDNA synthesis kit, with a TRBC-specific oligonucleotide serving as the primer. After uracil-DNA glycosylase treatment, a first 18-cycle PCR used universal primers M1SS and BC2_uni_R on all cDNA. Concerning the study's data processing: Each sample was normalized by randomly selecting 1 million high-quality reads, each carrying a distinct molecular identifier. Instead of being binned into consensus sequences, reads that shared molecular identifiers were thrown out. MiTCR, run with a Q25 quality threshold and the strictest error-elimination algorithm, handled CDR3 identification, clonotype clustering and error correction. Lower-bound total TCR beta diversity was estimated with a nonparametric unseen species model using Euler transformation. Starting from the raw public reads, TCRdb applied fastp trimming at Q25, assembled clones with MiXCR and retained in-frame beta chains. Entries are consolidated by CDR3 protein sequence, retaining the most common genes and DNA. The V and J calls here are based on TCRdb, not the publication. This sample comprises 1.5 million to 2 million distinct CDR3 sequences, 40% to 55% of them detected only once. Together, the top ten hold more than 2% of the sample.

Broad study findings and their caveats: Observed TCR beta diversity per million T cells fell roughly linearly with age, and a significant reduction was already apparent by age approximately 41. Compared with the aged group, the long-lived group had more naive CD4+ T cells, fewer expanded clones and increased TCR diversity, suggesting age selection. Estimates of total diversity based on one million sequenced T cells were regarded as lower bounds and as underestimates. Observed TCR beta diversity correlated strongly with the percentage of naive T cells measured by flow cytometry. Because the CMV infection status of the donors was unknown, age-related changes in expanded clonotypes may potentially have been confounded. Bulk unsorted PBMC profiling prevented conclusive comparison of naive and antigen-experienced compartments.

The donors were roughly 40 Caucasian individuals from Russia, aged roughly 6 to 90 years, who were systemically healthy. About 9.8 milliliters of peripheral blood were drawn from each donor into EDTA-treated Vacutainer tubes. Ficoll-Paque density-gradient centrifugation was used to isolate PBMCs, with at least 6 million obtained per sample. Total RNA, at least 6 micrograms per sample, was extracted from PBMCs with Trizol reagent. Naive CD45RAhigh/CD27high T cell percentages were measured by flow cytometry on a PBMC aliquot from every donor. This clonotype was counted only a few times. What antigen it recognizes has not been identified. There are no base qualities to consult, and no much larger clone falls within one base.

This TCR was recovered from a woman between 35 and 50 years old in good health. The chain couples TRBV6-5 to TRBJ1-2, with TRBD1 identical over 7 junction bases. Sequenced sample: blood. The DNA is TGTGCCAGCAGTTACGATGGGGCAGGGGGAAATGGCTACACCTTC. Its amino acids are CASSYDGAGGNGYTF.